This TCR beta chain was recovered during a study of cytomegalovirus exposure and HLA in healthy donors. Regarding the study as a whole: Trimming of TCR beta V- and J-genes showed a link, identified in a later analysis, to a missense DCLRE1C variant.

V lost 4 bases, J lost 6 bases, and 11 bases lay in between. The CDR3 spans 13 residues. Germline-derived CDR1 and CDR2 are SEHNR and FQNEAQ (reference sequence). Concerning this clone itself: Its antigen is undetermined.

The PCR made use of 60 Vbeta and 13 Jbeta primers. Libraries were prepared by immunoSEQ multiplex PCR; TCRdb keeps only in-frame clonotypes and omits some of them. In the table there are around 120,000 clones, roughly 77% of which are singletons. The source material was PBMCs. The V and J genes are TRBV7-9 and TRBJ2-3; D might be TRBD1 (6 bases). This TCR was sampled from a man between 45 and 60 years old in good health and CMV-seropositive. The CDR3 DNA reads as TGTGCCAGCAGCTCCTCAGGGGCGGATACGCAGTATTTT. This gives the protein CASSSSGADTQYF.